Detailed here is one T cell receptor (beta chain). Its antigen is unidentified. Amplification used 60 Vbeta primers and 13 Jbeta primers. The repertoire was sequenced with immunoSEQ multiplex PCR; TCRdb's copy has only in-frame clones and lacks some. This table has under 200,000 clones, around 68% appearing once. Germline CDR1 and CDR2: KGHSH and LQKENI. V was pared by 6 bases and J by 5 bases, with 17 bases between. The CDR3 extends over 14 amino acids. This sample is part of a study of cytomegalovirus exposure and HLA in healthy donors. About the study: About 85 million unique TCRs from HLA-typed donors were held in an early release of data.

Study-wide points: As a later analysis showed, a missense DCLRE1C variant was linked to trimming of TCR beta V- and J-genes. In a later analysis, compared with equally common non-associated chains, HLA-associated beta chains were more expanded. A later analysis found that most CMV-associated TCR beta chains appeared HLA-restricted.

The sequence came from a man between 40 and 49 years old in good health and CMV-seronegative. V is TRBV18 and J is TRBJ2-7, with D possibly being TRBD1 (6 bases). The sequencing input was PBMCs. The CDR3 loop is CASSSSGTLNEQYF. In DNA, the CDR3 is TGTGCCAGCTCCTCTTCCGGGACATTGAACGAGCAGTACTTC.